This paragraph reports one T cell receptor beta chain. As yet, its antigen is unknown. An equimolar mix of two oligonucleotides served as the beta constant-region primer for TRBC1 and TRBC2. Nested alpha and beta constant-region primers with the SP2 primer drove four PCR rounds on ligated cDNA. TCRdb re-analysed the UMI-ligation and nested PCR reads in MiXCR, keeping a single row per CDR3 protein. The profile shows roughly 140,000 distinct CDR3 sequences, roughly a fifth of them singletons. This CDR3 contains 13 residues. CDR1 is MNHNS, CDR2 SASEGT, per germline. Trimming took off 5 bases at V and 2 bases at J, with 10 bases between the two ends. This entry comes from a study of naive and memory T cell subsets. Study outcomes and limitations: Naive repertoires, especially CD8, held a few larger clonotypes, possibly memory cells re-expressing CD45RA.

Cells stained for CD3, CD4, CD8, CD45RA and CD27 were sorted into four subsets. The J gene is TRBJ2-7, the V gene TRBV6-1, with TRBD2 as a possible D gene (5 bases). This TCR was sampled from a human donor in good health. The sequenced material came from naive CD8+ T cells from blood. CDR3 sequence: CASSIDGTYEQYF. CDR3 coding DNA: TGTGCCAGCAGTATAGACGGGACCTACGAGCAGTACTTC.